Following are 13 T cell receptor beta chains from one sample sequenced in a study of T cells after yellow fever vaccination. TCRdb reanalysed the 5' RACE reads using MiXCR and keeps one entry per CDR3 protein. The sample lists under 400,000 distinct CDR3 sequences; more than 9% were seen once. Here the sequenced sample was PBMCs, taken on the day of the first yellow fever vaccination. All receptors derive from a man between 18 and 29 years old who received the YFV17D yellow fever vaccine.

The table lists this clonotype with many counts. The V and J genes are TRBV12-3 or TRBV12-4 and TRBJ2-5; TRBD2 matches at 12 bases. The CDR3 has 16 residues. V gave up 4 bases and J gave up 5 bases; unmatched junction bases: 8. CDR3 DNA: TGTGCCAGCAGTTCACGGACTAGCGGGGCGAGGGAGACCCAGTACTTC. It encodes CASSSRTSGARETQYF.

The gene calls are TRBV7-2 and TRBJ1-4, with a possible D match to TRBD1 (5 bases). The length of the CDR3 is 13 residues. Trimming shortened V by 5 bases and J by 10 bases, and 14 bases separated the two germline ends. The germline V gene has CDR1 SGHTA and CDR2 FQGNSA. The CDR3 spells CASSPTGVRKLFF. The CDR3 DNA reads as TGTGCCAGCAGCCCTACAGGCGTTCGAAAACTGTTTTTT.

This clonotype has more than one count but fewer than ten. This chain uses TRBV11-2 with TRBJ1-3, with D possibly matching TRBD1 (5 bases). V was pared by 8 bases and J by 1 base, with 9 bases between. The CDR3 has 13 residues. In germline, CDR1 is SGHAT, CDR2 FQNNGV. In nucleotides, the CDR3 is TGTGCCAGCTGGGGCCTGTCTGGAAACACCATATATTTT. The encoded protein is CASWGLSGNTIYF.

V usage is TRBV21-1 and J usage is TRBJ2-7; TRBD1, as called in the table, went unchecked against the DNA. TRBV21-1 is termed a pseudogene. The CDR3 contains 16 residues. CDR3 loop: CASSPRQDRPLYEQYF. CDR3 sequence (DNA): TGTGCCAGCAGCCCCCGGCAGGACAGGCCTCTCTACGAGCAGTACTTC.

This clonotype has just a few counts. J is TRBJ2-5 and V is TRBV2, with TRBD2 matching over 12 bases. The CDR3 consists of 16 residues. The J segment lost 7 bases and the V segment lost 7 bases, leaving 13 bases of the junction unmatched. Germline V CDR1 and CDR2: SNHLY, FYNNEI. CDR3 loop: CASILTTSGGGRTQYF. The CDR3 region has the DNA TGTGCCAGCATCCTTACGACTAGCGGGGGTGGTAGGACCCAGTACTTC.

This chain connects TRBV7-9 to TRBJ1-1; the D gene is possibly TRBD1 (5 bases). Trimming took off 4 bases at V and 4 bases at J, with 19 bases between the two ends. Germline CDR1 and CDR2: SEHNR and FQNEAQ (reference sequence). This CDR3 has 16 residues. The CDR3 protein is CASSSSTVGVTTEAFF. The CDR3 coding sequence is TGTGCCAGCAGCTCTTCGACAGTGGGGGTAACCACTGAAGCTTTCTTT.

This clonotype was picked up many times. The chain recombines TRBV12-3 or TRBV12-4 with TRBJ2-7; the match to TRBD1 covers 10 bases. This CDR3 contains 14 residues. Losses at the gene ends were 5 bases for V and 4 bases for J; bases not matched to a gene: 5. This chain's CDR3 is CASSPGTGVYEQYF. The CDR3 DNA reads as TGTGCCAGCAGTCCCGGGACAGGGGTGTACGAGCAGTACTTC.

This clonotype appeared many times. The CDR3 region has the DNA TGTGCCAGCAGTTTAGGGAGGGCCACCGGGGAGCTGTTTTTT. This translates into CASSLGRATGELFF. This rearrangement joins TRBV12-3 or TRBV12-4 to TRBJ2-2, with TRBD2 as a possible D gene (6 bases). Between the trimmed V and J ends, which lost 1 base and 4 bases, there was a span of 7 bases. The CDR3 totals 14 residues.

This clonotype showed up just a few times. The V gene is TRBV9, the J gene TRBJ2-5; no definite D call. Germline assignment: CDR1 SGDLS and CDR2 YYNGEE. The germline V and J ends were trimmed by 0 bases and 1 base, with 7 bases remaining between them. The CDR3 has 14 residues. DNA of the CDR3: TGTGCCAGCAGCGTAGGGGTACTCCAAGAGACCCAGTACTTC. It specifies CASSVGVLQETQYF.

The J gene is TRBJ1-1, the V gene TRBV15; D remains ambiguous. Germline CDR1 LNHNV, CDR2 YYDKDF (reference sequence). Trimming took off 1 base at V and 0 bases at J, with 9 bases between the two ends. CDR3 length: 15 residues. CDR3 nucleotides: TGTGCCACCAGCAGAGTTGCGGGGTTGAACACTGAAGCTTTCTTT. Encoded protein: CATSRVAGLNTEAFF.

V is TRBV10-3 and J is TRBJ2-7; no reliable D call. Germline V gene lookup returns CDR1 ENHRY and CDR2 SYGVKD. The CDR3 loop spans 14 amino acids. V dropped 11 bases and J dropped 2 bases, with 19 bases sitting between them. The CDR3 sequence is CAARSQVGPYEQYF. CDR3 sequence (DNA): TGTGCCGCACGATCCCAAGTGGGTCCCTACGAGCAGTACTTC.

V and J are TRBV5-1 and TRBJ1-1; a weak D match, TRBD1 (6 bases). The germline V and J ends were trimmed by 3 bases and 3 bases, with 12 bases remaining between them. Per germline, CDR1 SGHRS and CDR2 YFSETQ. CDR3 length: 14 amino acids. In DNA form, the CDR3 reads TGCGCCAGCAGCTCGGACAGCTCAGACACTGAAGCTTTCTTT. As protein: CASSSDSSDTEAFF. Full variable domain (remainder filled in from reference TRBV5-1 and TRBJ1-1): KAGVTQTPRYLIKTRGQQVTLSCSPISGHRSVSWYQQTPGQGLQFLFEYFSETQRNKGNFPGRFSGRQFSNSRSEMNVSTLELGDSALYLCASSSDSSDTEAFFGQGTRLTVV.

In this sample, this clonotype turned up a few times. The gene calls are TRBV11-2 and TRBJ1-2; the D is unclear. V shed 1 base and J shed 7 bases, with 16 bases lying between them. CDR1 and CDR2 (germline): SGHAT, FQNNGV. This CDR3 is built from 15 residues. The CDR3, as DNA: TGTGCCAGCAGCTTAGGATTTGGTGATTCCTTTGGCTACACCTTC. This codes for CASSLGFGDSFGYTF.